This paragraph covers one T cell receptor (beta chain) sequence. The antigen this receptor binds is unknown. Nothing much larger sits one base from this clone, and base qualities are not available. Libraries were constructed by the immunoSEQ multiplex PCR assay. Not all clones reach the TCRdb copy of this immuneACCESS table, which keeps in-frame sequences only. Checked studies attribute under half of the gap to unresolved V genes and leave the rest unexplained. The sample yields approximately 73,000 clones; around nine tenths were counted once. The ten largest make up around 0.22% of the sample. This specimen comes from a study of T cell changes during pregnancy in multiple sclerosis (dated by TCRdb to between 2018 and 2020). In the study overall: The study looked at changes in the T cell repertoire across pregnancy in women with multiple sclerosis.

V is shortened by 4 bases, J by 6 bases, and the region joining them spans 27 bases. CDR1 SGHRS and CDR2 YFSETQ are derived from the germline V gene. The CDR3, from cysteine to phenylalanine, totals 18 residues. Of all the DNA, just the CDR3 is kept, 54 bases in frame from base 1. Here the sequenced sample was CD4+ T cells from peripheral blood mononuclear cells, taken before pregnancy. This TCR was recovered from a female donor with multiple sclerosis, enrolled in a pregnancy study. This sequence uses TRBV5-1 and TRBJ2-3; TRBD2 is possibly the D segment (7 matching bases). The CDR3 is CASSPQGFAAGVGDTQYF. The DNA sequence follows: TGCGCCAGCAGCCCCCAGGGGTTTGCGGCGGGAGTGGGTGATACGCAGTATTTT.